This T cell receptor beta chain was recovered during a study of lymphopenia after photon versus proton radiotherapy. Study-wide results and limits: Under photons, naive T cells and diversity fell while effector/memory populations rose. Post-nadir diversity loss with photons came from oligoclonal expansion, particularly CD8+ Temra cells. Only patients who died were analyzed for survival; proton advantage is unproven. Larger post-nadir TCR diversity loss correlated inversely with survival in deceased patients.

The germline V and J ends were trimmed by 4 bases and 2 bases, with 14 bases remaining between them. The CDR3 runs 15 residues. From germline, CDR1 is SGHNT and CDR2 YYREEE (reference sequence). Notes on this clone: Its antigen is unidentified.

Measured with immunoSEQ multiplex PCR; TCRdb has only the in-frame clones, and not every one. The data hold 10,000 to 15,000 clones, with around 89% observed a single time. This receptor was taken from a man aged 55 to 69 with pancreatic cancer. The sample in question was peripheral blood, obtained from a patient treated with proton-based radiotherapy. J is TRBJ2-3 and V is TRBV5-4; D remains unclear. CDR3 sequence reads: CASSPGQINTDTQYF. CDR3 nucleotides: TGTGCCAGCAGCCCAGGTCAGATTAACACAGATACGCAGTATTTT.